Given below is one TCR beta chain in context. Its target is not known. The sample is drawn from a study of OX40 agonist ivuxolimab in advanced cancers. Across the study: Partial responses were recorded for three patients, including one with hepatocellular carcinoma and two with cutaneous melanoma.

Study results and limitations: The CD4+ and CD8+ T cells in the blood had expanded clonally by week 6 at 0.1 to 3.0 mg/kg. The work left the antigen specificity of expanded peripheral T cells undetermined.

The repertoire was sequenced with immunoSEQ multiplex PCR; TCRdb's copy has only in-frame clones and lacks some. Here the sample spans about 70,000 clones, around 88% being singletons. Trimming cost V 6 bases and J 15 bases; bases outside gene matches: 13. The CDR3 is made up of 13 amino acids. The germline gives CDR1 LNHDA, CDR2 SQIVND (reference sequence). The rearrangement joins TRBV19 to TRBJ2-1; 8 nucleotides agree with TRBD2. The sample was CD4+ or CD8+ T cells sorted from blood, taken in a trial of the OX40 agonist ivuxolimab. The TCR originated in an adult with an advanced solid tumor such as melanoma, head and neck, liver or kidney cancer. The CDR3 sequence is CASRADPGGRRFF. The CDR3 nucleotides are TGTGCCAGTAGGGCCGATCCGGGGGGGCGGCGGTTCTTC.